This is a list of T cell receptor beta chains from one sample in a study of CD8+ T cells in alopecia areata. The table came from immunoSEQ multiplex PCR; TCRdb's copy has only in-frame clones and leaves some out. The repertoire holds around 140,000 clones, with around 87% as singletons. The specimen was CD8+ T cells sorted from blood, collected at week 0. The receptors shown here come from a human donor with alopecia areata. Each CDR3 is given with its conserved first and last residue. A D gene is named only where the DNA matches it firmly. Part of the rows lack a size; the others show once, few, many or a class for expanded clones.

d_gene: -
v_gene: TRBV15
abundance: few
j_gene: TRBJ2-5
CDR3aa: CATSRDAETQYF
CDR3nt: TGTGCCACCAGCAGAGATGCGGAGACCCAGTACTTC

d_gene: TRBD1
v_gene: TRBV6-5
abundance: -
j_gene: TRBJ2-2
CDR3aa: CASGQGQGFGGELFF
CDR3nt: TGTGCCAGCGGTCAGGGACAGGGGTTCGGCGGGGAGCTGTTTTTT

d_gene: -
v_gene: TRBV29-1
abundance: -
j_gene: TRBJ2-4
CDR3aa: CSVEAASAKNIQYF
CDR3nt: TGCAGCGTTGAAGCCGCAAGCGCCAAAAACATTCAGTACTTC

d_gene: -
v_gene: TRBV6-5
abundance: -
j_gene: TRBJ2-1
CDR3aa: CASSTDSYNEQFF
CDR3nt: TGTGCCAGCAGTACGGACTCCTACAATGAGCAGTTCTTC

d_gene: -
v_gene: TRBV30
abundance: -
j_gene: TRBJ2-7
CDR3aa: CAWSPLRPSYEQYF
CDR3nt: TGTGCCTGGAGTCCTTTACGGCCGTCGTACGAGCAGTACTTC

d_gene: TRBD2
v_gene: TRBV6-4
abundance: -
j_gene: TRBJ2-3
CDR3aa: CASSLIAGVGTDTQYF
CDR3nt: TGTGCCAGCAGTCTTATAGCGGGAGTCGGCACAGATACGCAGTATTTT

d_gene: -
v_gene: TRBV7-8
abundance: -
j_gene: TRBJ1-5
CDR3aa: CASSFGQISNQPQHF
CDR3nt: TGTGCCAGCAGCTTTGGTCAGATTAGCAATCAGCCCCAGCATTTT

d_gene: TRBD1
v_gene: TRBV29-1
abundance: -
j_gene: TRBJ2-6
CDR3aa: CSVGDRGSPGANVLTF
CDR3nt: TGCAGCGTTGGGGACAGGGGATCCCCTGGGGCCAACGTCCTGACTTTC

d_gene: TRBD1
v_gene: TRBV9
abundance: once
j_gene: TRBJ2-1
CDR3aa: CASSPGTGEQFF
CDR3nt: TGTGCCAGCAGCCCCGGGACAGGTGAGCAGTTCTTC

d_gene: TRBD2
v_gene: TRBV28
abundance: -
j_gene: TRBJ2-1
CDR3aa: CASSGLYSGRVGKDNEQFF
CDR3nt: TGTGCCAGCAGTGGGCTCTATAGCGGGAGAGTGGGTAAAGACAATGAGCAGTTCTTC

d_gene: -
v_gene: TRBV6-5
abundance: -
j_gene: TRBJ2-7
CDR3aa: CASSPPHVERYEQYF
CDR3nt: TGTGCCAGCAGCCCCCCGCACGTCGAACGGTACGAGCAGTACTTC

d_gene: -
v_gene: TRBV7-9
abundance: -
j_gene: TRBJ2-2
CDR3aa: CASSTTSTGELFF
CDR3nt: TGTGCCAGCAGCACTACTAGCACCGGGGAGCTGTTTTTT

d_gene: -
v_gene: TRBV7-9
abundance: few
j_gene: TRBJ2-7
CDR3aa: CASSPPGVKSQRYF
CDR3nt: TGTGCCAGCAGCCCTCCAGGAGTCAAGAGCCAGCGGTACTTC

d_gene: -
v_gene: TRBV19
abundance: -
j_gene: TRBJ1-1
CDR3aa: CASTTWGDTEAFF
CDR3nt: TGTGCCAGTACCACCTGGGGCGACACTGAAGCTTTCTTT

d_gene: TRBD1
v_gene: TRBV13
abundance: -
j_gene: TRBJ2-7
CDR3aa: CASSSLTGGEYEQYF
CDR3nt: TGTGCCAGCAGCTCGTTGACAGGGGGCGAGTACGAGCAGTACTTC

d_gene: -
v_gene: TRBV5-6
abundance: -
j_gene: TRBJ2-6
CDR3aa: CASSFTTSGANVLTF
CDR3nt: TGTGCCAGCAGCTTTACGACCTCTGGGGCCAACGTCCTGACTTTC

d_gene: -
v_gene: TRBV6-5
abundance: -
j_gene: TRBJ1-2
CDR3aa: CASSYGGADGYTF
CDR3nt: TGTGCCAGCAGTTACGGGGGCGCCGATGGCTACACCTTC

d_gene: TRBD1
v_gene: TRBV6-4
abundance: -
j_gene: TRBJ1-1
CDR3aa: CASSSGTGGTEAFF
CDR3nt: TGTGCCAGCAGTTCCGGGACAGGGGGCACTGAAGCTTTCTTT

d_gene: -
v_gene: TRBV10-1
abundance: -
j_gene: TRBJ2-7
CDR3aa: CASSVERDAPEQYF
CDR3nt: TGCGCCAGCAGTGTCGAACGGGACGCTCCGGAGCAGTACTTC

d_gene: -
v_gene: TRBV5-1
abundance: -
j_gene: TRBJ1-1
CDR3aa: CASSPPGTDMNTEAFF
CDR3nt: TGCGCCAGCAGCCCCCCGGGGACGGACATGAACACTGAAGCTTTCTTT

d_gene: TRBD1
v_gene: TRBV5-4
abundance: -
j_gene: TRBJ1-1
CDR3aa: CASSLGTGNTEAFF
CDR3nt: TGTGCCAGCAGCTTGGGGACAGGGAACACTGAAGCTTTCTTT

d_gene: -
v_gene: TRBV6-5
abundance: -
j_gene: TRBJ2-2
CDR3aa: CASSFRAEDTGELFF
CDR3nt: TGTGCCAGCAGTTTTAGGGCGGAGGACACCGGGGAGCTGTTTTTT

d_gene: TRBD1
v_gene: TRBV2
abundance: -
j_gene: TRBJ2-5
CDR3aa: CASSIGTGIQETQYF
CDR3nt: TGTGCCAGCAGTATTGGGACAGGGATTCAAGAGACCCAGTACTTC

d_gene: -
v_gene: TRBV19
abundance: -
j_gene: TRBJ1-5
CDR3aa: CASRSESGGPQHF
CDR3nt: TGTGCCAGTAGATCAGAATCCGGGGGGCCCCAGCATTTT

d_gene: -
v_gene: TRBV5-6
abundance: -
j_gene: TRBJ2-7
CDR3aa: CASGDPGPNEQYF
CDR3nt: TGTGCCAGCGGGGACCCCGGGCCAAACGAGCAGTACTTC

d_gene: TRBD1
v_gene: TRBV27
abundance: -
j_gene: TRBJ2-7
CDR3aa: CASSLEQGLDEQYF
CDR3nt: TGTGCCAGCAGTTTAGAACAGGGGCTCGACGAGCAGTACTTC

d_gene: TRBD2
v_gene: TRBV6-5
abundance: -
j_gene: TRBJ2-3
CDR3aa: CASSSLGGGTDTQYF
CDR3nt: TGTGCCAGCAGTTCCCTCGGGGGGGGCACAGATACGCAGTATTTT

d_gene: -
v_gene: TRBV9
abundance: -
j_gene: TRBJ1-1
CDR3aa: CASSRETSGGGGTEAFF
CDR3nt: TGTGCCAGCAGCCGAGAAACATCGGGTGGAGGGGGCACTGAAGCTTTCTTT

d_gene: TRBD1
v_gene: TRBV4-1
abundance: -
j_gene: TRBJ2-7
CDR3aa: CASSQGIWQGAFMSREQYF
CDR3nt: TGCGCCAGCAGCCAAGGGATATGGCAGGGGGCGTTCATGTCGCGCGAGCAGTACTTC

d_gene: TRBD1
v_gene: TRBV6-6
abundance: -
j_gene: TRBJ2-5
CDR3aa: CASSPHRDRKETQYF
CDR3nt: TGTGCCAGCAGCCCTCACCGGGACAGAAAAGAGACCCAGTACTTC

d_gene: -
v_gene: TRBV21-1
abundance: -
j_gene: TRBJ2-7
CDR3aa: CASSGYLGQVFGEQYF
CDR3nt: TGTGCCAGCAGCGGATATTTGGGACAGGTATTCGGGGAGCAGTACTTC

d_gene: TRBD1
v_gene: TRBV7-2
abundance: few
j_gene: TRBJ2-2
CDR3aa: CASSVTGANTGELFF
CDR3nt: TGTGCCAGCAGCGTGACAGGGGCGAACACCGGGGAGCTGTTTTTT

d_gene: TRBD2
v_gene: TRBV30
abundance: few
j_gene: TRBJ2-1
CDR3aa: CAWSRAGGKSEQFF
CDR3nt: TGTGCCTGGAGTCGGGCGGGAGGGAAGAGTGAGCAGTTCTTC

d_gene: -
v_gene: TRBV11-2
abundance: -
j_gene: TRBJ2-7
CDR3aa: CASSFPPGREYEQYF
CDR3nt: TGTGCCAGCAGCTTTCCTCCGGGACGGGAATACGAGCAGTACTTC

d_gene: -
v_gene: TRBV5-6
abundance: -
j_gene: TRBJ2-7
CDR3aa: CASSLEGGYEQYF
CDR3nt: TGTGCCAGCAGCTTGGAGGGGGGCTACGAGCAGTACTTC

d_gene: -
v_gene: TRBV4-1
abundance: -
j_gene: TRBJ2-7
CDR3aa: CASSQVGGSEQYF
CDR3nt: TGCGCCAGCAGCCAAGTCGGTGGGAGCGAGCAGTACTTC

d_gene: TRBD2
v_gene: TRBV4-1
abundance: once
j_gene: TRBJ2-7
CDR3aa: CASSPSGTYEQYF
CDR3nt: TGCGCCAGCAGCCCTAGCGGCACCTACGAGCAGTACTTC

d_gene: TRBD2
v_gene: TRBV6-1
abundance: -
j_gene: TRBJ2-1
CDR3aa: CASSEYSGAAGDDEQFF
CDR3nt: TGTGCCAGCAGTGAATATAGCGGGGCGGCAGGGGACGATGAGCAGTTCTTC

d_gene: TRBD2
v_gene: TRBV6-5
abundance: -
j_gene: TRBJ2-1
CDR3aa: CASSLGLADNEQFF
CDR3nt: TGTGCCAGCAGCCTAGGACTAGCGGACAATGAGCAGTTCTTC

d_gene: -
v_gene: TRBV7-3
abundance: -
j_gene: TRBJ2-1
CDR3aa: CASSLTEDLGMTYNEQFF
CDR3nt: TGTGCCAGCAGCTTAACCGAAGACTTAGGGATGACCTACAATGAGCAGTTCTTC

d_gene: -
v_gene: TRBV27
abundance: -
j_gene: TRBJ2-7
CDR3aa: CASKDSGQYEQYF
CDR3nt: TGTGCCAGCAAGGACAGCGGGCAGTACGAGCAGTACTTC

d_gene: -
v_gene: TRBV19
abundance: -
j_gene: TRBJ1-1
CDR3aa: CASSPTFETPEAFF
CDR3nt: TGTGCCAGTAGTCCCACCTTTGAAACCCCTGAAGCTTTCTTT

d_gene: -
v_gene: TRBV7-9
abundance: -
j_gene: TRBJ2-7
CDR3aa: CASSPLAGLYEQYF
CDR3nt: TGTGCCAGCAGCCCCTTGGCAGGCCTCTACGAGCAGTACTTC

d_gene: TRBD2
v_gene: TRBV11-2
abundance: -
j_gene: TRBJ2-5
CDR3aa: CASSLVGGRGAQYF
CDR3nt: TGTGCCAGCAGCTTAGTTGGCGGTCGGGGGGCCCAGTACTTC

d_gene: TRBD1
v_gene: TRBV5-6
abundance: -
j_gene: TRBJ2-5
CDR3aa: CASSFPRDRAETQYF
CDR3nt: TGTGCCAGCAGCTTTCCCCGGGACAGGGCGGAGACCCAGTACTTC

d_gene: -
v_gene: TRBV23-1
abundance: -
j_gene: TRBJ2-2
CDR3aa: CATEGQQWTGELFF
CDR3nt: TGCGCCACGGAGGGGCAGCAGTGGACCGGGGAGCTGTTTTTT

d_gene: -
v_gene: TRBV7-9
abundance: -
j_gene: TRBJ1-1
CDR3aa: CASSYGGTEAFF
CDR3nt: TGTGCCAGCAGCTACGGGGGCACTGAAGCTTTCTTT

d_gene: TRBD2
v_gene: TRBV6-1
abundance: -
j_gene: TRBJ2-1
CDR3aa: CASRGLAGTEQFF
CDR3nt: TGTGCCAGCAGAGGACTAGCGGGGACTGAGCAGTTCTTC

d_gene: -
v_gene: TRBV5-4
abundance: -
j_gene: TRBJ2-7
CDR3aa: CASSLEGDHYEQYF
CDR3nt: TGTGCCAGCAGCTTGGAGGGGGATCACTACGAGCAGTACTTC

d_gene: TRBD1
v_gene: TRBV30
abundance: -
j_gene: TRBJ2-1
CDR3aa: CAWSARTGTGTNEQFF
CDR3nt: TGTGCCTGGAGTGCCCGAACCGGGACAGGGACCAATGAGCAGTTCTTC

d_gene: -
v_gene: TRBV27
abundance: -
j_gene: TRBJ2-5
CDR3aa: CASSFSDGPAETQYF
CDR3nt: TGTGCCAGCAGTTTCTCGGACGGCCCGGCGGAGACCCAGTACTTC